The TCR beta chain under discussion was sequenced for a study of memory CD4+ T cells and cytomegalovirus serostatus. Study background: Of the healthy Belgian adults, 9 were CMV seropositive and approximately 24 seronegative.

Sequenced by immunoSEQ multiplex PCR; TCRdb stores in-frame clones only, minus some. The sample records 75,000 to 90,000 clones, 65% to 85% being singletons. The sort gate was single viable CD3+CD4+CD8-CD45RO+ cells for memory CD4+ T cells. The CDR3 is made up of 13 amino acids. Trimming pared 5 bases from V and 10 bases from J, leaving 17 bases between. The germline V gene encodes CDR1 SGHTA and CDR2 FQGNSA. The source material was memory CD4+ T cells from blood. The V gene is TRBV7-2, the J gene TRBJ1-1; D is perhaps TRBD1 (5 bases). This receptor was identified in an adult in good health and CMV-seronegative. DNA of the CDR3: TGTGCCAGCAGCCCGAGCGGGGGAGGGAGAGCTTTCTTT. Translated, it gives CASSPSGGGRAFF.